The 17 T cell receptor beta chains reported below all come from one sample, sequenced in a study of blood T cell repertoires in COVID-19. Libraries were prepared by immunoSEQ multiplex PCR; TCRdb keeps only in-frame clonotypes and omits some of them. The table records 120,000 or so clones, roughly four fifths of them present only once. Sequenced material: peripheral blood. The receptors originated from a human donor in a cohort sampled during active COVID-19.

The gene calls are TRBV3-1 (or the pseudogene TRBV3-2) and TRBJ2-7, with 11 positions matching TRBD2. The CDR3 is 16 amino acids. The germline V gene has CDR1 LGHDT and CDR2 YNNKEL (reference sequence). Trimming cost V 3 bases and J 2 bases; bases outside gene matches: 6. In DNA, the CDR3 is TGTGCCAGCAGCCAGCAGGGACTAGCGGTGCCCTACGAGCAGTACTTC. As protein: CASSQQGLAVPYEQYF.

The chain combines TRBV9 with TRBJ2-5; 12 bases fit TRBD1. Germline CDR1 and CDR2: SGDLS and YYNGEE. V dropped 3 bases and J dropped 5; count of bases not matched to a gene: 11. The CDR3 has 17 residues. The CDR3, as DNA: TGTGCCAGCAGCGCTTCCGGGGGGACAGGGGGCAGGGAGACCCAGTACTTC. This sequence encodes CASSASGGTGGRETQYF.

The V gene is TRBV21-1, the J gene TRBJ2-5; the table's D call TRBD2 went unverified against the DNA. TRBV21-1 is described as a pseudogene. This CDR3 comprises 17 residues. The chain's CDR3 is CASSRMEPDRDDETQYF. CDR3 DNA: TGTGCCAGCAGCAGAATGGAGCCAGACCGAGACGATGAGACCCAGTACTTC.

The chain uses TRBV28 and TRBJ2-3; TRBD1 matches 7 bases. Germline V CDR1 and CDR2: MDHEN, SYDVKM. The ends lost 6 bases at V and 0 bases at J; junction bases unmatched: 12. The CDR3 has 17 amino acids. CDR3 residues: CASRTGAGGQSTDTQYF. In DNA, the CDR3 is TGTGCCAGCAGAACCGGGGCAGGGGGTCAGAGCACAGATACGCAGTATTTT.

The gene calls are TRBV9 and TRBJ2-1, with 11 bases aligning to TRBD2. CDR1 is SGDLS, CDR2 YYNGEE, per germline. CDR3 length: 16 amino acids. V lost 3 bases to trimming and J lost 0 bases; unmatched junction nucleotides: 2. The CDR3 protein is CASSAGTSGSYNEQFF. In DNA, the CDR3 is TGTGCCAGCAGCGCAGGGACTAGCGGCTCCTACAATGAGCAGTTCTTC.

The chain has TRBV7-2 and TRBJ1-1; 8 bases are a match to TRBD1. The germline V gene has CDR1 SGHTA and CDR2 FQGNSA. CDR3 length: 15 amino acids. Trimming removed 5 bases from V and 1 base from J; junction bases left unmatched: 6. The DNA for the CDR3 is TGTGCCAGCAGCCGTCCCGGGACAGGGAACACTGAAGCTTTCTTT. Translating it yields CASSRPGTGNTEAFF.

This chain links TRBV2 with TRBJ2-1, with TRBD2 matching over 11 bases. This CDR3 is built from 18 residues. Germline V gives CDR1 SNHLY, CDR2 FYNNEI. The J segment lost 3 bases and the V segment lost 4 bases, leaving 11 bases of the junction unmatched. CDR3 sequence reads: CASSAHPVAGGRYNEQFF. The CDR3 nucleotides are TGTGCCAGCAGTGCCCACCCCGTAGCGGGGGGGCGCTACAATGAGCAGTTCTTC.

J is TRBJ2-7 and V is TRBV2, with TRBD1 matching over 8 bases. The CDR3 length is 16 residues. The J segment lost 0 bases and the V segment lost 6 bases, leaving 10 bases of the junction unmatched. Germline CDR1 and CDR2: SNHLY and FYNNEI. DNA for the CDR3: TGTGCCAGCAGAGACCCAAGGACAGGGAGCTCCTACGAGCAGTACTTC. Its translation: CASRDPRTGSSYEQYF.

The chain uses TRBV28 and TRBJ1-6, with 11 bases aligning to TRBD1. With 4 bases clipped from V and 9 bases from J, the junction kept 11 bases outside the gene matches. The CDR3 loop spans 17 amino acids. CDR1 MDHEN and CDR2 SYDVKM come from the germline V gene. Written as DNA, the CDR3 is TGTGCCAGCAGTTCTCCCCAATCCGGGACAGGGGGTTCACCCCTCCACTTT. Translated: CASSSPQSGTGGSPLHF.

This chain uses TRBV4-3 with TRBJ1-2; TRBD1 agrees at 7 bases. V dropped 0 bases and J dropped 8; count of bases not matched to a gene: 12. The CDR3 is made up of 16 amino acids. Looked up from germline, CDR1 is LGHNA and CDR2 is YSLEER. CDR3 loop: CASSQDHRGRSGGYTF. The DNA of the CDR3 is TGCGCCAGCAGCCAAGACCACAGGGGTCGGAGCGGCGGCTACACCTTC.

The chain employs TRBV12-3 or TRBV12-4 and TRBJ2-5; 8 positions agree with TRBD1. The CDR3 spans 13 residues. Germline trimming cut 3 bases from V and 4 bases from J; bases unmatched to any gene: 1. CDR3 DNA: TGTGCCAGCAGTTTTGGACAGGGAGAGACCCAGTACTTC. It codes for CASSFGQGETQYF.

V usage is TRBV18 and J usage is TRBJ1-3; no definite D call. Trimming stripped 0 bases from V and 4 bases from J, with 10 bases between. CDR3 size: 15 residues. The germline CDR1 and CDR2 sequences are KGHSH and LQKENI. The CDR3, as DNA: TGTGCCAGCTCACCACCCGCCTCGACAGGAAACACCATATATTTT. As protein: CASSPPASTGNTIYF.

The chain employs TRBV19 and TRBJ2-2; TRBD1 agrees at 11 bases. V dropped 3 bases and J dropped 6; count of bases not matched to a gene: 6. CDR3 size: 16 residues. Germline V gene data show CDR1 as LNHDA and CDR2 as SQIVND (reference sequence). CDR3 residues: CASSIRTGGASGELFF. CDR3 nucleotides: TGTGCCAGTAGTATTAGGACAGGGGGCGCGTCCGGGGAGCTGTTTTTT.

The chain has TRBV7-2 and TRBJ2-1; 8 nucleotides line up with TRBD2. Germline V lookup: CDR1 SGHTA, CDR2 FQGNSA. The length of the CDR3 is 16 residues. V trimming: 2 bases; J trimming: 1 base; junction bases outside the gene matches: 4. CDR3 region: CASSLKRGGSYNEQFF. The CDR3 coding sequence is TGTGCCAGCAGCTTAAAGCGCGGGGGGTCCTACAATGAGCAGTTCTTC.

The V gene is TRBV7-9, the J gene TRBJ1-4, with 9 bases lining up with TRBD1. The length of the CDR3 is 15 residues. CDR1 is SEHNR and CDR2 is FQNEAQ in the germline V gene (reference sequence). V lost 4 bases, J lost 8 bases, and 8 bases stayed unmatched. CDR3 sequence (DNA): TGTGCCAGCAGCTCGCGGGACAGGGTAGGGGAAAAACTGTTTTTT. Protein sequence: CASSSRDRVGEKLFF.

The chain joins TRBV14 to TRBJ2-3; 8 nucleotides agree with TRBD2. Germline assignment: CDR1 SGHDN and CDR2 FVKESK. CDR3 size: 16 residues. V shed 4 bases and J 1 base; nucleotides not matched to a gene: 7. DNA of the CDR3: TGTGCCAGCAGCCGGCACAGCGGGGGAGGCACAGATACGCAGTATTTT. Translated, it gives CASSRHSGGGTDTQYF.

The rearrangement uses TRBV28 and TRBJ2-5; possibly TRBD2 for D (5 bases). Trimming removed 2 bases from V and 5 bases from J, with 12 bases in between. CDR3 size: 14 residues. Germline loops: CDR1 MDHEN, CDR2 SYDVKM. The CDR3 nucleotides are TGTGCCAGCAGTTTAGCGGGTAGGGTGGAGACCCAGTACTTC. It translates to CASSLAGRVETQYF.